What follows are 18 T cell receptor beta chains derived from one specimen sequenced in a study of control samples from healthy donors and cancer patients (dated by TCRdb to 2018 to 2021). The library relied on the immunoSEQ multiplex PCR assay. In its TCRdb copy, this immuneACCESS table keeps in-frame sequences only and misses some clones. Where compared with another copy, unresolved V genes explain less than half of these, and the others have no known cause. The sample has roughly 120,000 clones on record, about 94% of them singletons. The ten largest clonotypes hold roughly 2.6% of the sample. Sequences were obtained from blood. The receptors here all came from a man younger than 40 in good health.

The J gene is TRBJ2-1, the V gene TRBV11-2; TRBD1 aligns across 11 bases. CDR1 and CDR2 from the germline V gene are SGHAT and FQNNGV. There are 17 residues in the CDR3. The trim removed 2 bases at V and 1 base at J, leaving 4 bases unmatched. CDR3 bases: TGTGCCAGCAGCTTATTCGGACAGGGGGCTTCCTACAATGAGCAGTTCTTC. Its translation is CASSLFGQGASYNEQFF.

The chain employs TRBV19 and TRBJ1-5; TRBD1 agrees at 9 bases. CDR1 is LNHDA and CDR2 is SQIVND in the germline V gene (reference sequence). The CDR3 has 17 amino acids. Trimming at V came to 5 bases and at J to 1 base, leaving 9 bases not matched to a gene. In nucleotides, the CDR3 is TGTGCCAGTAGTTTCCCTTCCGGGACAGGGAGCAATCAGCCCCAGCATTTT. It translates to CASSFPSGTGSNQPQHF.

J is TRBJ2-2 and V is TRBV6-2 or TRBV6-3; D possibly corresponds to TRBD1 (5 bases). The CDR3 is made up of 13 amino acids. The germline V gene encodes CDR1 MNHEY and CDR2 SVGEGT. The V and J ends lost 6 bases and 3 bases respectively, with 8 bases between them. CDR3 sequence reads: CASSDRDTGELFF. CDR3 sequence (DNA): TGTGCCAGCAGCGACAGAGACACCGGGGAGCTGTTTTTT.

The chain is built from TRBV5-4 and TRBJ2-7; 15 nucleotides match TRBD2. The germline CDR1 and CDR2 sequences are SGHNT and YYREEE (reference sequence). The CDR3 covers 17 residues. With 5 bases clipped from V and 3 bases from J, the junction kept 9 bases outside the gene matches. CDR3 loop: CASRPGLAGGRVYEQYF. The CDR3 DNA follows: TGTGCCAGCAGACCTGGACTAGCGGGGGGGAGAGTCTACGAGCAGTACTTC.

J is TRBJ1-6 and V is TRBV28; D remains unclear. Trimming shortened V by 5 bases and J by 17 bases, and 25 bases separated the two germline ends. The length of the CDR3 is 15 residues. The germline gives CDR1 MDHEN, CDR2 SYDVKM. For the CDR3, the DNA is TGTGCCAGCAGTCCATCCCCCGGTCAGGACCTTAAGGTCCACTTT. The encoded protein is CASSPSPGQDLKVHF.

Remarks on this clone: A junction end diverges from the germline sequence, so it may reflect a read error. CDR3: CASSDSGQYIF. DNA of the CDR3: TGTGCCAGCAGTGACTCGGGACAGTATATCTTT. This chain connects TRBV6-5 to TRBJ1-3; the match to TRBD1 covers 7 bases. The CDR3 is 11 amino acids. The germline V gene encodes CDR1 MNHEY and CDR2 SVGAGI.

This chain connects TRBV13 to TRBJ2-3; no clear D gene. CDR3 size: 14 residues. Germline loops: CDR1 PRHDT, CDR2 FYEKMQ (reference sequence). With 5 bases removed from V and 4 bases from J, the gap between germline ends came to 13 bases. The CDR3 sequence is CASSPRSKADTQYF. Here the CDR3 DNA reads TGTGCCAGCAGCCCCCGGAGTAAGGCAGATACGCAGTATTTT.

V usage is TRBV19 and J usage is TRBJ1-1; D call uncertain. CDR1 is LNHDA, CDR2 SQIVND, per germline (reference sequence). The CDR3 extends over 14 amino acids. The V and J ends lost 6 bases and 4 bases respectively, with 15 bases between them. DNA for the CDR3: TGTGCCAGTAGCCTACCCGGGGTGGGCACTGAAGCTTTCTTT. Translating it yields CASSLPGVGTEAFF.

The rearrangement links TRBV3-1 (or the pseudogene TRBV3-2) to TRBJ2-5, with D perhaps TRBD1 (6 bases). The CDR3 spans 14 residues. V was clipped by 0 bases and J by 7 bases, with 12 bases between them. From germline, CDR1 is LGHDT and CDR2 YNNKEL (reference sequence). Here the CDR3 reads CASSQDRGKGTQYF. The CDR3 nucleotides read TGTGCCAGCAGCCAAGATAGGGGGAAAGGGACCCAGTACTTC.

The chain uses TRBV28 and TRBJ2-3, with a weak D call TRBD2 (5 bases). Germline CDR1 and CDR2: MDHEN and SYDVKM. This CDR3 is 15 amino acids long. Trimming removed 3 bases at V and 1 base at J, with 11 bases between. The CDR3 DNA is TGTGCCAGCAGTTTTGTTAAAGCGGGCACAGATACGCAGTATTTT. Translating it yields CASSFVKAGTDTQYF.

This chain uses TRBV3-1 (or the pseudogene TRBV3-2) with TRBJ2-6, with D possibly TRBD1 on 5 matching bases. The germline V gene encodes CDR1 LGHDT and CDR2 YNNKEL (reference sequence). V was trimmed by 0 bases and J by 5 bases, leaving 14 bases between them. The CDR3 spans 17 residues. The CDR3 sequence: CASSQDTFQGRANVLTF. In nucleotides, the CDR3 is TGTGCCAGCAGCCAAGATACGTTCCAGGGTAGGGCCAACGTCCTGACTTTC.

The rearrangement links TRBV10-2 to TRBJ2-2, with D hard to call. CDR3 length: 13 residues. The germline CDR1 and CDR2 sequences are WSHSY and SAAADI. The germline V and J ends were trimmed by 7 bases and 3 bases, with 9 bases remaining between them. CDR3 region: CASNSGYTGELFF. CDR3 sequence (DNA): TGCGCCAGCAACTCAGGCTACACCGGGGAGCTGTTTTTT.

The chain links TRBV11-2 to TRBJ2-5; D is ambiguous. Trimming took 7 bases from V and 4 from J, leaving 13 bases between them. Germline CDR1 is SGHAT and CDR2 is FQNNGV. CDR3 length: 13 residues. The CDR3 DNA sequence: TGTGCCAGCAAACGCTCCGGGCCAGAGACCCAGTACTTC. This translates into CASKRSGPETQYF.

This clone was observed once. This chain joins TRBV2 and TRBJ2-1; D is unresolved. Trimming stripped 2 bases from V and 4 bases from J, with 9 bases between. Per the germline V gene, CDR1 is SNHLY and CDR2 is FYNNEI. The CDR3 consists of 14 residues. The CDR3 spells CASSEPSGYNEQFF. In nucleotides, the CDR3 is TGTGCCAGCAGTGAACCCTCCGGGTACAATGAGCAGTTCTTC. Supplemented by reference TRBV2 and TRBJ2-1, the full variable domain reads EPEVTQTPSHQVTQMGQEVILRCVPISNHLYFYWYRQILGQKVEFLVSFYNNEISEKSEIFDDQFSVERPDGSNFTLKIRSTKLEDSAMYFCASSEPSGYNEQFFGPGTRLTVL.

The J gene is TRBJ1-1, the V gene TRBV6-5, with D possibly being TRBD1 (5 bases). Germline CDR1 MNHEY, CDR2 SVGAGI. The CDR3 is 13 residues long. Deletions cut 7 bases from V and 1 base from J, with 10 bases between. Here the CDR3 DNA reads TGTGCCAGCATCTCTGACAGGAACACTGAAGCTTTCTTT. Protein product: CASISDRNTEAFF.

This chain links TRBV6-2 or TRBV6-3 with TRBJ2-1; D gene unclear. Germline V gene lookup returns CDR1 MNHEY and CDR2 SVGEGT. The V end was cut by 5 bases, the J end by 0 bases, with 11 bases between. This CDR3 is 15 amino acids long. The CDR3 sequence is CASSAGDASYNEQFF. The CDR3, as DNA: TGTGCCAGCAGTGCAGGTGACGCCTCCTACAATGAGCAGTTCTTC.

The CDR3 is CASSFTNTGELFF. The CDR3 DNA sequence: TGTGCCAGCAGCTTTACGAACACCGGGGAGCTGTTTTTT. The chain is built from TRBV11-3 and TRBJ2-2; D gene ambiguous. Per germline, CDR1 SGHNT and CDR2 YENEEA. The CDR3 runs to 13 residues. V lost 3 bases, J lost 0 bases, and 2 bases lay in between. Full variable domain (outside the CDR3, taken from reference TRBV11-3 and TRBJ2-2): EAGVVQSPRYKIIEKKQPVAFWCNPISGHNTLYWYLQNLGQGPELLIRYENEEAVDDSQLPKDRFSAERLKGVDSTLKIQPAELGDSAVYLCASSFTNTGELFFGEGSRLTVL.

CDR3 bases: TGTGCCAGCAGCCAGGGACTGAACACTGAAGCTTTCTTT. Translating gives CASSQGLNTEAFF. The chain combines TRBV6-6 with TRBJ1-1; tentatively, D is TRBD1 (5 bases). Germline loops: CDR1 MNHNY, CDR2 SVGAGI (reference sequence). The V end lost 6 bases, the J end lost 0 bases, and 8 bases lay between the germline ends. This CDR3 has 13 amino acids.